The present T cell receptor (beta chain) was sequenced within a study of shared clonotypes between healthy human individuals. For the study at large: Contributing individuals were a couple of females and three males aged 18 to 49. CD8 memory received one plate per donor, CD8 naive two, CD4 memory three and CD4 naive three.

Using immunoSEQ multiplex PCR, the repertoire was profiled, and TCRdb retains in-frame clones only, with some absent. The sample has around 1.4 million clones, approximately 98.5% seen once. V was trimmed by 7 bases and J by 6 bases, leaving 15 bases between them. The CDR3 sequence is 13 residues long. Germline V gene data show CDR1 as MNHEY and CDR2 as SMNVEV (reference sequence). With regard to this clone: Its target is unknown.

Points from the study as a whole: Non-shared clonotypes had lower generation probabilities than clonotypes shared by all four sorted-subset donors. Naive subsets generally had larger estimated richness than memory subsets.

The receptor's source is a man younger than 40 in good health. V and J are TRBV27 and TRBJ1-2, with unresolved D. What was sequenced was naive CD4+ T cells sorted from blood. Subset denoted: CD45RA+ positively selected. CDR3: CASTKIPGHGYTF. CDR3 coding DNA: TGTGCCAGCACCAAAATCCCGGGCCATGGCTACACCTTC.